This T cell receptor beta chain was observed in a study of post-analysis software for immune sequencing data (dated by TCRdb to between 2014 and 2016). Study-level background: Disease courses on record covered relapsing-remitting, secondary progressive and progressive-relapsing multiple sclerosis, though some patients had no subtype annotation. The multiple sclerosis patient repertoires were compared with 10 to 12 previously published healthy control repertoires from donors aged about 6 to 25 years. A subset of samples was prepared in parallel using single-end sample barcoding, then pooled and co-amplified after Illumina adapter ligation. Study-wide findings and limitations: Compared with controls, multiple sclerosis patients had significantly lower normalized Chao1 diversity, a finding suggesting substantial peripheral T-cell clonal expansion. Direct clustering with F measure revealed strong co-clustering of samples prepared in the same batch, which led to a batch-effect correction. The multiple sclerosis patient group was slightly younger than the control group.

Concerning this clonotype itself: It lacks a known antigen. Base-call qualities are not available, and no considerably larger clone is one nucleotide away.

Receptor amplification or capture employed PCR. The sequencing machine was an Illumina HiSeq 2500. To reduce PCR and sequencing biases, unique molecular identifiers were incorporated into the TCR beta cDNA libraries. Every 1 to 10 million input T cells yielded roughly 0.5 million cDNA molecules, meaning each molecule approximated one T cell. The same protocol used for the earlier healthy control dataset was applied to prepare and sequence the patient libraries. Within a given batch, samples were prepared together, multiplexed and sequenced on the same HiSeq lane. As for the authors' bioinformatics: MIGEC was used to process the raw barcoded reads, and molecular identifier groups with only a single read were discarded before consensus assembly and CDR3 extraction. Clonotype tables were post-analysed with VDJtools, normalizing diversity by down-sampling all datasets to the smallest sample size. In repertoire overlap clustering, CDR3 amino acid sequences, but not nucleotide sequences, were matched to correct batch-related cross-sample contamination. TCRdb reprocessing: public reads trimmed at Q25 with fastp, clones called with MiXCR, in-frame beta chains kept. Merged by CDR3 protein, the rows form single entries marked with the most common genes and DNA. The V and J calls follow TCRdb's processing rather than the paper's. For this sample there are about 760,000 distinct CDR3 sequences; 25% to 30% appear just once. The ten largest clones add up to roughly 0.57% of the sample.

To demonstrate the VDJtools post-analysis software, the study profiled TCR beta repertoires from the peripheral blood of approximately twelve young patients with multiple sclerosis. The patients with multiple sclerosis were children and adolescents between about 6 and 17 years of age. Sequences were obtained from blood. The TCR sequence derives from a girl aged 5-17 years with multiple sclerosis.

The sequenced DNA is TGTGCCAGCGGACCAAGAGGACAGGGGATGTACGAGCAGTACTTC. Translated, this gives CASGPRGQGMYEQYF. Recombination joined TRBV28 with TRBJ2-7; TRBD1 aligns with 9 central bases. Here V drops 8 bases and J drops 4 bases, and the junction holds 12 bases not matched to any gene. The CDR3 covers 15 residues, taking in both the cysteine and the phenylalanine. The kept DNA is CDR3 alone, 45 bases in frame from the first base. Taken from the germline V gene, the CDR1 and CDR2 loops are MDHEN and SYDVKM.